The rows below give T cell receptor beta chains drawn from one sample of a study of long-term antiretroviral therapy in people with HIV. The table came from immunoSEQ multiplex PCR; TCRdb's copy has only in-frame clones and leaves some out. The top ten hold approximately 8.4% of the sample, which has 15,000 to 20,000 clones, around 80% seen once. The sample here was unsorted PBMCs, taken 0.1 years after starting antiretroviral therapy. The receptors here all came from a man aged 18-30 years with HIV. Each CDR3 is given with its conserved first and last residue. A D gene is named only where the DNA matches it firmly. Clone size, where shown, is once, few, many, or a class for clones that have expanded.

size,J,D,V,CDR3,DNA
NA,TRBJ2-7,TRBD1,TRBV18,CASSPRQGAYEQYF,TGTGCCAGCTCACCCCGACAGGGGGCCTACGAGCAGTACTTC
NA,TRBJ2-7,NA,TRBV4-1,CASSQDAVATFPKGEQYF,TGCGCCAGCAGCCAAGATGCGGTGGCGACCTTCCCCAAAGGCGAGCAGTACTTC
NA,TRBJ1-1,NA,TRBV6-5,CASSYREGTEAFF,TGTGCCAGCAGTTACCGGGAGGGCACTGAAGCTTTCTTT
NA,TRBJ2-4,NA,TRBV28,CASSPYLGLAKNIQYF,TGTGCCAGCAGTCCGTACCTCGGATTAGCCAAAAACATTCAGTACTTC
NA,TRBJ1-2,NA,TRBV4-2,CASSQEHRTYGYTF,TGTGCCAGCAGCCAAGAGCACAGGACCTATGGCTACACCTTC
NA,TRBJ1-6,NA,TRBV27,CASSLVGGGKGSPLHF,TGTGCCAGCAGTTTAGTCGGTGGGGGGAAGGGTTCACCCCTCCACTTT
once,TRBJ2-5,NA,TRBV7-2,CASSLKETQYF,TGTGCCAGCAGCTTGAAAGAGACCCAGTACTTC
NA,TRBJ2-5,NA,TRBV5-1,CASSLAGGWQETQYF,TGCGCCAGCAGCTTGGCTGGGGGCTGGCAAGAGACCCAGTACTTC
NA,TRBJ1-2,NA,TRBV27,CASSLNPGVYGYTF,TGTGCCAGCAGTTTAAATCCAGGGGTCTATGGCTACACCTTC
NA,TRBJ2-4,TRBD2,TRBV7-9,CASSPTRAGGSHIQYF,TGTGCCAGCAGTCCTACTCGAGCGGGAGGGTCTCACATTCAGTACTTC
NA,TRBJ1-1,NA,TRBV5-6,CASSFRNTEAFF,TGTGCCAGCAGCTTCCGCAATACTGAAGCTTTCTTT
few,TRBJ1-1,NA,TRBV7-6,CASSLAAQEGTEAFF,TGTGCCAGCAGCTTAGCGGCACAGGAGGGGACTGAAGCTTTCTTT
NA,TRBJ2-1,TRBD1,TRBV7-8,CASSLAGTGGEQFF,TGTGCCAGCAGCTTAGCGGGCACAGGGGGCGAACAGTTCTTC
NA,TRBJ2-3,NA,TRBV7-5,CARSPGAPGADTQYF,TGTGCCAGAAGCCCCGGAGCCCCAGGTGCGGATACGCAGTATTTT
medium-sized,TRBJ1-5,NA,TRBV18,CASSPFPPGRGDQPQHF,TGTGCCAGCTCACCATTTCCTCCAGGGAGGGGGGATCAGCCCCAGCATTTT
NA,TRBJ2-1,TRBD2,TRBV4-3,CASSQDGSLAGGPIPQFF,TGCGCCAGCAGCCAAGATGGGTCACTAGCGGGAGGGCCCATTCCGCAGTTCTTC
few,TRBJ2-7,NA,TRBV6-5,CASGGPYEQYF,TGTGCCTCCGGGGGGCCCTACGAGCAGTACTTC
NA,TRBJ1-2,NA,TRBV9,CASSSQGTNGYTF,TGTGCCAGCAGCTCACAGGGCACTAATGGCTACACCTTC
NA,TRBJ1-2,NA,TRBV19,CASSPRTGGYTF,TGTGCCAGTAGTCCCCGGACGGGTGGCTACACCTTC
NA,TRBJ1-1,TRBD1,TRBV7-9,CASSFRQGPMNTEAFF,TGTGCCAGCAGCTTCCGACAGGGCCCCATGAACACTGAAGCTTTCTTT
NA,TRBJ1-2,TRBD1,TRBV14,CASSHSGQGAGYTF,TGTGCCAGCAGCCATTCGGGACAGGGGGCCGGCTACACCTTC
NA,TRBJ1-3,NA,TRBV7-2,CASSFWPPSGNTIYF,TGTGCCAGCAGCTTTTGGCCGCCCTCTGGAAACACCATATATTTT
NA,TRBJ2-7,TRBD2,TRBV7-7,CASSLGRGDYEQYF,TGTGCTAGCAGCTTAGGTCGGGGGGACTACGAGCAGTACTTC
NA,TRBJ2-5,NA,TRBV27,CASSLDYRGAQYF,TGTGCCAGCAGTTTAGACTACCGGGGCGCCCAGTACTTC
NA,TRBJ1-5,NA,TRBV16,CASSRRTVLSAQHF,TGTGCCAGCAGCCGCCGGACAGTTTTGTCGGCCCAGCATTTT
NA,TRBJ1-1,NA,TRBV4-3,CASSHARGGAEAFF,TGCGCCAGCAGCCATGCCCGGGGGGGAGCTGAAGCTTTCTTT
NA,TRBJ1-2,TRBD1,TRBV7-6,CASSHSPPRQGNYGYTF,TGTGCCAGCAGCCACTCCCCACCCAGACAGGGCAACTATGGCTACACCTTC
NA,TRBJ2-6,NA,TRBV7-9,CASTDTTGEGSSGANVLTF,TGTGCCAGCACCGATACCACGGGGGAAGGGAGCTCTGGGGCCAACGTCCTGACTTTC
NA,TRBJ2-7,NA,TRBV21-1,CASSARLAGDEQYF,TGTGCCAGCAGCGCTCGACTAGCGGGAGACGAGCAGTACTTC
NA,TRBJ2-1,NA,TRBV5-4,CASSPEADRLNEQFF,TGTGCCAGCAGCCCGGAAGCCGACAGACTCAATGAGCAGTTCTTC
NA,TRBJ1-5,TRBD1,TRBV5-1,CASSSGGSNQPQHF,TGCGCCAGCAGCTCAGGGGGTAGCAATCAGCCCCAGCATTTT
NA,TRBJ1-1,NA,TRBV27,CASSPDSWNTEAFF,TGTGCCAGCAGTCCAGACAGTTGGAACACTGAAGCTTTCTTT
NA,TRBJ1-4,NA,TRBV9,CASSSGGPNEKLFF,TGTGCCAGCTCCTCCGGTGGACCTAATGAAAAACTGTTTTTT
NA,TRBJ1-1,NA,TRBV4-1,CASSPFQGPGDTEAFF,TGCGCCAGCAGCCCGTTTCAGGGGCCGGGGGACACTGAAGCTTTCTTT
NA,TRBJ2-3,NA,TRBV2,CASSGGDITDTQYF,TGTGCCAGCAGTGGCGGGGATATCACAGATACGCAGTATTTT
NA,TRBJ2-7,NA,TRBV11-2,CASSLEGGGGISYEQYF,TGTGCCAGCAGCTTAGAGGGAGGCGGCGGGATCTCCTACGAGCAGTACTTC
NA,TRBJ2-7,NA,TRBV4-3,CASSQDPPPDDYEQYF,TGCGCCAGCAGCCAAGACCCCCCCCCAGATGATTACGAGCAGTACTTC
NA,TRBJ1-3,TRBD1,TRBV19,CASSITGQGKNSGNTIYF,TGTGCCAGTAGTATTACAGGACAGGGAAAAAATTCGGGAAACACCATATATTTT
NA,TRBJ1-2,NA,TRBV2,CASTGTVYGYTF,TGTGCCAGCACGGGGACGGTCTATGGCTACACCTTC
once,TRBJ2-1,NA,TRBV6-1,CASSEVRGEQFF,TGTGCCAGCAGTGAAGTTAGGGGCGAGCAGTTCTTC
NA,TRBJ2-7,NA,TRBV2,CASTARTAETYEQYF,TGTGCCAGCACCGCCCGCACCGCCGAGACCTACGAGCAGTACTTC
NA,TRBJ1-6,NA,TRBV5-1,CASSSGGTDSPLHF,TGCGCCAGCAGCTCGGGAGGGACGGATTCACCCCTCCACTTT
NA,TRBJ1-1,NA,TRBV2,CASSIGMNTEAFF,TGTGCCAGCAGTATTGGTATGAACACTGAAGCTTTCTTT
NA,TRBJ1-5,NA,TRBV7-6,CASSLGRDTEPQHF,TGTGCCAGCAGCTTAGGCCGGGACACGGAGCCCCAGCATTTT
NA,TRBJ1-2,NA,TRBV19,CASSVGNYGYTF,TGTGCCAGTAGTGTAGGGAACTATGGCTACACCTTC